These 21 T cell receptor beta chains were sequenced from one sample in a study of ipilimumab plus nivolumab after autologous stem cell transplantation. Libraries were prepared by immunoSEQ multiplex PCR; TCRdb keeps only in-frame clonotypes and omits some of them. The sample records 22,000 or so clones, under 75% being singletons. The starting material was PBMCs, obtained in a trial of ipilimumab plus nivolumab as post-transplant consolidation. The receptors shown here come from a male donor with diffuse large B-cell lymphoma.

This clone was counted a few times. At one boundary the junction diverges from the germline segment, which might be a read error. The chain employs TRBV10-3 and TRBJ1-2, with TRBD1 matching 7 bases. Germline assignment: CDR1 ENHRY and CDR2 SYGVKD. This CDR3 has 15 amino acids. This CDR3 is CASSPKTGASYGYTF. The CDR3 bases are TGTGCCAGCAGTCCTAAAACAGGGGCCTCCTATGGCTACACCTTC.

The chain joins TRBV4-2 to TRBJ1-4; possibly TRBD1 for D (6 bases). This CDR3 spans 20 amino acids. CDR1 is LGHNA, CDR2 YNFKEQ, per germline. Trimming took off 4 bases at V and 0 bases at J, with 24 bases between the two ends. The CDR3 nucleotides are TGTGCCAGCAGCCCCCGGATCCCAGGGGTTGATAGGGCAACTAATGAAAAACTGTTTTTT. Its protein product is CASSPRIPGVDRATNEKLFF.

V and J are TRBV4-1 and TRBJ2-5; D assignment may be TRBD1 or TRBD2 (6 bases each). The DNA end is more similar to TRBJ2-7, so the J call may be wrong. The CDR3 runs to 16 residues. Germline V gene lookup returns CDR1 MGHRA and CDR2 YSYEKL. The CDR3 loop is CASSPSGRGGSYEQYF. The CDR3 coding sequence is TGCGCCAGCAGCCCATCGGGAAGAGGGGGGTCCTACGAGCAGTACTTC.

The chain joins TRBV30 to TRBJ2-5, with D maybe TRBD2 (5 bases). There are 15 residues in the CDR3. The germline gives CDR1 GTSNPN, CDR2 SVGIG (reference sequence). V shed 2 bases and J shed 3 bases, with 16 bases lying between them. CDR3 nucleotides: TGTGCCTGGAGTTTAATAGGAACGGGAAAAGAGACCCAGTACTTC. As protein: CAWSLIGTGKETQYF.

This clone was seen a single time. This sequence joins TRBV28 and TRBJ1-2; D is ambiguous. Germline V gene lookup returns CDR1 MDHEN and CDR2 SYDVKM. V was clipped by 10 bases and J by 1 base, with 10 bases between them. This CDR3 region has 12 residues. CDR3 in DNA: TGTGCCACCCAGACGGTTAACTATGGCTACACCTTC. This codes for CATQTVNYGYTF.

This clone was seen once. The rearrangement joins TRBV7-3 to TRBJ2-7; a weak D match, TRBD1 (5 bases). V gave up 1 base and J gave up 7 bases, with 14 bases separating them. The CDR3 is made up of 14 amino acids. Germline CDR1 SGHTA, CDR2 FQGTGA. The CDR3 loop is CASSLRAGNGEQYF. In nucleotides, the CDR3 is TGTGCCAGCAGCTTAAGGGCAGGGAACGGGGAGCAGTACTTC.

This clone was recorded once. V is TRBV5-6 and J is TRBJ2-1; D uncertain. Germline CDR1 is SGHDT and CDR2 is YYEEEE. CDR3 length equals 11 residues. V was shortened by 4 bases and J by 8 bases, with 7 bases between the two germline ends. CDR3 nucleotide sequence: TGTGCCAGCAGCCATGGCGATGAGCAGTTCTTC. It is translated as CASSHGDEQFF.

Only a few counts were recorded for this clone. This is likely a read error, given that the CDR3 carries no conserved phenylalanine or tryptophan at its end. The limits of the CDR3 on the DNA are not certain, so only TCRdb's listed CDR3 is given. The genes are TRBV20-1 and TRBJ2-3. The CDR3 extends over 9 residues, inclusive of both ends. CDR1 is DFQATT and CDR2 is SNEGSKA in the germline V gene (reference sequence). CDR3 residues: CSARATCFR.

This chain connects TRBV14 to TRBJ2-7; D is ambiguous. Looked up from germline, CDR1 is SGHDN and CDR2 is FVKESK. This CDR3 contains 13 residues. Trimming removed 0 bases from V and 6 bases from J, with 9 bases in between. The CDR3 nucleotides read TGTGCCAGCAGCCAAGATCTTAACTTCGAGCAGTACTTC. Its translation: CASSQDLNFEQYF.

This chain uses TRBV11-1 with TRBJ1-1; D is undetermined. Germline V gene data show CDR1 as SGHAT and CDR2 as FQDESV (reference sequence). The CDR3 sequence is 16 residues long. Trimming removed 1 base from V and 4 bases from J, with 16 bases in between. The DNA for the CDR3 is TGTGCCAGCAGCTTAGGAACGGGAAATGGGTTCACTGAAGCTTTCTTT. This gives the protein CASSLGTGNGFTEAFF.

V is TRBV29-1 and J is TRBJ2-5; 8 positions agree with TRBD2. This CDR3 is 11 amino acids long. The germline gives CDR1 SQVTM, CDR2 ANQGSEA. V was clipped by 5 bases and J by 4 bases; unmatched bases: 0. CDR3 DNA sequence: TGCAGCGTTCGGGGGGGAGAGACCCAGTACTTC. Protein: CSVRGGETQYF.

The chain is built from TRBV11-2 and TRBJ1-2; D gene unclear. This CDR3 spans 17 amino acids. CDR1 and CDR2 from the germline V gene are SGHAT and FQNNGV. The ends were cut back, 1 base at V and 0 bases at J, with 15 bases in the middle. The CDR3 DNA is TGTGCCAGCAGCTTAGGAGCGGCGAGACGATCTAACTATGGCTACACCTTC. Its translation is CASSLGAARRSNYGYTF. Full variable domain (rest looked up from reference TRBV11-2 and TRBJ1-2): EAGVAQSPRYKIIEKRQSVAFWCNPISGHATLYWYQQILGQGPKLLIQFQNNGVVDDSQLPKDRFSAERLKGVDSTLKIQPAKLEDSAVYLCASSLGAARRSNYGYTFGSGTRLTVV.

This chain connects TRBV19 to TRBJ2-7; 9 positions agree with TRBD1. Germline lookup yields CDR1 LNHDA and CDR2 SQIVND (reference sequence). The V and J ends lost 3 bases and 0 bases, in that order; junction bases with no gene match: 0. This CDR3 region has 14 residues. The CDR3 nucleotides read TGTGCCAGTAGTATGGACAGGGGCTCCTACGAGCAGTACTTC. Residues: CASSMDRGSYEQYF.

DNA for the CDR3: TGTGCCACCAGCAGAGAGGAGGGCTGGGACACTGAAGCTTTCTTT. The encoded protein is CATSREEGWDTEAFF. The gene calls are TRBV15 and TRBJ1-1; D remains ambiguous. With 0 bases removed from V and 3 bases from J, the gap between germline ends came to 11 bases. CDR1 is LNHNV and CDR2 is YYDKDF in the germline V gene (reference sequence). This CDR3 is built from 15 residues.

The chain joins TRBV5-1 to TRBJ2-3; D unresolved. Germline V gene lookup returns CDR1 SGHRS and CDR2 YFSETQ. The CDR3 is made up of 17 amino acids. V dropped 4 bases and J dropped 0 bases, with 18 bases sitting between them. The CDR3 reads CASSLARASGSTDTQYF. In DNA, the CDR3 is TGCGCCAGCAGCCTCGCCCGGGCCTCCGGTAGCACAGATACGCAGTATTTT.

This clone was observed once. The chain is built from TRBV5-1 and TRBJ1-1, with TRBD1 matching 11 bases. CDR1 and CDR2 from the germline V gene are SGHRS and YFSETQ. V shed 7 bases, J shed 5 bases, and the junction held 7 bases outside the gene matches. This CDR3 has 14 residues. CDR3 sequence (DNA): TGCGCCAGCTCTGGACAGGGGGCTAGGACTGAAGCTTTCTTT. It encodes CASSGQGARTEAFF.

This chain's CDR3 is CASSEDITDTQYF. Here the CDR3 DNA reads TGTGCCAGCAGTGAGGATATCACAGATACGCAGTATTTT. This rearrangement joins TRBV2 to TRBJ2-3; D remains unclear. Germline assignment: CDR1 SNHLY and CDR2 FYNNEI. The V end lost 3 bases, the J end lost 2 bases, and 6 bases lay between the germline ends. This CDR3 has 13 amino acids.

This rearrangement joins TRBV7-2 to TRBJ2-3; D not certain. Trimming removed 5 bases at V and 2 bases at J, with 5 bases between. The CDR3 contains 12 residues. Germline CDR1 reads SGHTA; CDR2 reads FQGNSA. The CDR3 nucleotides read TGTGCCAGCAGCCGGCCCACAGATACGCAGTATTTT. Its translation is CASSRPTDTQYF.

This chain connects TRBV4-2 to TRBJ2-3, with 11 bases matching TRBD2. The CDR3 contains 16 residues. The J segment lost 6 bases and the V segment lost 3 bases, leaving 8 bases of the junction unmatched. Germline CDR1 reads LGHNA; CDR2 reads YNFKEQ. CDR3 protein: CASSQGTSGPLDTQYF. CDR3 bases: TGTGCCAGCAGCCAGGGGACTAGCGGTCCACTGGATACGCAGTATTTT.

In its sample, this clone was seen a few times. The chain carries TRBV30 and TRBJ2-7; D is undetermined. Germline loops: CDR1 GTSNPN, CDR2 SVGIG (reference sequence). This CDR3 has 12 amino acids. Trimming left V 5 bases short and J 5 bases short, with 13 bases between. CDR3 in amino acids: CAWGPRLDEQYF. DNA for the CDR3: TGTGCCTGGGGACCCCGTTTAGACGAGCAGTACTTC.

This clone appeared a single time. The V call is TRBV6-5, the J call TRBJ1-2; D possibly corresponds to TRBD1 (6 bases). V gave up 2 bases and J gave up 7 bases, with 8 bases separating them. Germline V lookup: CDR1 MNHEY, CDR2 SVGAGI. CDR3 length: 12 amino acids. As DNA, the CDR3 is TGTGCCAGCAGTTACGAGGGGGGTGGCTACACCTTC. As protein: CASSYEGGGYTF.